This paragraph reports one T cell receptor (beta chain). Its antigen is not identified. The data are from a study of cytomegalovirus exposure and HLA in healthy donors. Germline assignment: CDR1 SEHNR and CDR2 FQNEAQ (reference sequence). The V end was cut by 3 bases, the J end by 0 bases, with 5 bases between. This CDR3 is built from 13 residues. A multiplex PCR was run with 60 Vbeta primers and 13 Jbeta primers. TCRdb's copy holds only in-frame clones and misses some; the assay was immunoSEQ multiplex PCR. The sample lists roughly 100,000 clones, about 78% occurring once. Study-level findings and limits: Most subjects' HLA-A and HLA-B alleles were reportedly predicted from TCR beta sequences.

Sequencing used PBMCs. This sequence joins TRBV7-9 and TRBJ1-2, with unresolved D. This clonotype was sampled from a man aged 30-40 years in good health and CMV-seronegative. The CDR3 DNA is TGTGCCAGCAGCTTTTCTACTAACTATGGCTACACCTTC. This encodes CASSFSTNYGYTF.